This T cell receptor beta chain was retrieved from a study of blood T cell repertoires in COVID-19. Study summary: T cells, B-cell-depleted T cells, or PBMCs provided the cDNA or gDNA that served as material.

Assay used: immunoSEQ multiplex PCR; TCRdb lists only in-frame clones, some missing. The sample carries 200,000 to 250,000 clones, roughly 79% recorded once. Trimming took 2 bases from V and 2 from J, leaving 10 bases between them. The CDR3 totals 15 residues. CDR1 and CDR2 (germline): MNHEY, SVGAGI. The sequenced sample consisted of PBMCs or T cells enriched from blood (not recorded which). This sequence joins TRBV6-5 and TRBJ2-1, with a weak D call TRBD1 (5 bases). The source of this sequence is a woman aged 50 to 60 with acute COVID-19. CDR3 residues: CASSYTRVPYNEQFF. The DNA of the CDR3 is TGTGCCAGCAGTTACACCAGGGTCCCCTACAATGAGCAGTTCTTC.